This T cell receptor (beta chain) originates from a study of T cell repertoires in ileal Crohn's disease (dated 2019 in TCRdb). About the investigation overall: The median duration of disease was approximately eight years, and at the time of surgery roughly 38% of patients were active smokers. Surgery was performed for a complication in all patients, with stricturing disease in approximately 60% and penetrating disease in roughly 39%. Postoperative therapy was given to about half of the patients, with thiopurines administered to under 12 patients and anti-TNF agents administered to 18 patients. Neoterminal ileum biopsies obtained at postoperative colonoscopy were designated as M6 samples. TCR repertoire analysis was done in fewer than 75 Crohn's disease patients from a prospective multicentre cohort. Running in parallel with the study was a multicentre cohort set up to find predictors of early endoscopic recurrence following ileocolonic resection. A Rutgeerts score above i0 was used to define endoscopic postoperative recurrence. A total of approximately 170 mucosal samples from roughly 60 patients were sequenced, collected from several sites on the surgical specimen as well as at postoperative endoscopy.

About 500 nanograms of biopsy DNA per sample were submitted for commercial TCRB immunosequencing. A two-step, amplification bias-controlled multiplex PCR was used by Adaptive Biotechnology to amplify CDR3 regions from genomic DNA. The first PCR used primers for every V and J gene segment; the second PCR added barcodes and Illumina adapters. CDR3 libraries were sequenced using an Illumina instrument. The study's own analysis went as follows. The analysis used both the pipelines supplied by the vendor and custom analysis of the raw data in R/Bioconductor with R version 3.3.0. Clonality, ranging from 0 to 1, was calculated as the inverse of the normalised Shannon entropy of all productive clones. The repertoire share taken up by the top 100 clones defined high-frequency clones, and only clones that passed a 95% confidence test were kept. Overlap between samples was measured with the Morisita-Horn index, while repertoire diversity was measured with the Simpson index. The source is immuneACCESS, and TCRdb retained only in-frame sequences with V and J called. Part of the clones is not carried over; for the studies checked, unresolved V genes explain less than half of this, and the remainder is unexplained. V and J calls and clone size are those listed in that table; D and trimming were worked out from the DNA. This sample lists around 1,300 clones; around four fifths were detected once. Of the sample, less than 15% falls within the top ten clones.

What the authors observed across the whole study: Only a subgroup of patients, of unstated size, had their mucosal CD4 and CD8 T cells sorted and sequenced. Higher high-frequency clone percentages at surgery were associated with endoscopic recurrence; all patients with clonality above 26.8% (18/57) had recurrence. Patients who were active smokers at surgery had a significantly higher proportion of clonal expansions than non-smokers (approximately 26% vs 17%, p=0.02). Postoperative endoscopy was performed at varying times within the first year after surgery, with a median delay of about seven months. Sorted CD8 T cells carried more high-frequency clones than CD4 T cells, suggesting mucosal expansions were mainly CD8.

CDR1 and CDR2 (SGHKS, YYEKEE) derive from the germline V gene (reference sequence). Relative to germline, V is 4 bases shorter and J is 4 bases shorter, with 17 bases between their ends. Reading from cysteine to phenylalanine, the CDR3 counts 15 amino acids. The retained sequence is limited to the CDR3, 45 bases, with the frame set at the first base. Regarding this clone: Its target antigen remains unknown. No base quality values were provided; no much bigger clone lies one nucleotide off.

The meaning of the sample's time point label: neoterminal ileum biopsy at postoperative endoscopy, about 6 months after surgery. Adults with ileal or ileocolonic Crohn's disease and an indication for ileocolonic resection were eligible for inclusion. Whole ileal mucosal biopsies were stored frozen at -80°C before DNA extraction. Genomic DNA was extracted from frozen whole biopsies with a TRizol-based method and quantified on a NanoDrop 2000 spectrophotometer. The clonotype originates from an adult with Crohn's disease. This chain joins TRBV5-5 to TRBJ1-2; the D gene is perhaps TRBD1, on 5 matching bases. Source material: ileal tissue. The DNA sequence is as follows: TGTGCCAGCAGCCTGGGGACGGATCCTTTCTATGGCTACACCTTC. The encoded protein is CASSLGTDPFYGYTF.